This T cell receptor beta chain emerged from a study of blood T cell repertoires in COVID-19. Profiled with immunoSEQ multiplex PCR; TCRdb holds only in-frame clones, not every one. The sample contains 30,000 or so clones, 90% of which appear only once. Sequenced sample: peripheral blood. This clonotype was obtained from a man between 65 and 85 years old with active or convalescent COVID-19.

CDR3 protein: CASSLQQGSSYNSPLHF. DNA of the CDR3: TGCGCCAGCAGCTTGCAACAGGGGAGCTCCTATAATTCACCCCTCCACTTT. The V gene is TRBV5-1, the J gene TRBJ1-6; 7 nucleotides match TRBD1. With V trimmed by 1 base and J by 0 bases, 4 bases remained unmatched. CDR3 length equals 17 residues. Looked up from germline, CDR1 is SGHRS and CDR2 is YFSETQ.